This is a list of T cell receptor beta chains from one sample in a study of T-cell memory formation after mild COVID-19. TCRdb redid the calling of the 5' RACE reads with MiXCR, one entry per CDR3 protein. The table lists about 270,000 distinct CDR3 sequences, around 15% of them singletons. What was sequenced was PBMCs or a T cell subset sorted from them (not recorded which). The receptors come from a man younger than 30 who had mild COVID-19 (a few samples of this study predate the infection). Cell type and time point are not known. CDR3s include the opening cysteine and the closing phenylalanine or tryptophan. The D gene is left open where the match is weak. The size entry is marked missing in some rows and otherwise reads once, few, many or a size class.

clone_size d_call j_call v_call cdr3_aa cdr3_nt
many TRBD2 TRBJ2-5 TRBV29-1 CSVEGLAGPRFPETQYF TGCAGCGTTGAGGGACTAGCGGGACCTCGTTTTCCCGAGACCCAGTACTTC
few - TRBJ2-1 TRBV6-2/TRBV6-3 CASSSTGSYNEQFF TGTGCCAGCAGTTCTACCGGGTCTTACAATGAGCAGTTCTTC
many TRBD2 TRBJ2-1 TRBV28 CASSYPGGRQRFF TGTGCCAGCAGTTACCCGGGGGGGCGTCAACGGTTCTTC
- TRBD1 TRBJ1-6 TRBV14 CASSQFSGTGTDNSPLHF TGTGCCAGCAGCCAGTTTTCCGGGACAGGGACAGATAATTCACCCCTCCACTTT
few TRBD1 TRBJ2-4 TRBV12-3/TRBV12-4 CASSLADRGPKNIQYF TGTGCCAGCAGTTTAGCGGACAGGGGTCCCAAAAACATTCAGTACTTC
many TRBD1 TRBJ2-3 TRBV5-1 CASSSQGADTQYF TGCGCCAGCAGCTCCCAGGGGGCAGATACGCAGTATTTT
few - TRBJ1-2 TRBV10-3 CAISPGQGGHYGYTF TGTGCCATCAGTCCGGGGCAGGGTGGGCACTATGGCTACACCTTC
- - TRBJ2-1 TRBV11-3 CASSPPGPRRNEQFF TGTGCCAGCAGCCCACCGGGGCCAAGGCGGAATGAGCAGTTCTTC
few TRBD1 TRBJ2-3 TRBV5-1 CASSLGQVLDTQYF TGCGCCAGCAGCCTCGGACAGGTTCTTGATACGCAGTATTTT
few - TRBJ1-2 TRBV5-1 CASSLGDGQSYTF TGCGCCAGCAGCTTGGGGGATGGACAGAGCTACACCTTC
few - TRBJ2-5 TRBV2 CASSPTRQETQYF TGTGCCAGCAGTCCGACTCGGCAGGAGACCCAGTACTTC
many TRBD2 TRBJ2-3 TRBV29-1 CSGSGVSTDTQYF TGCAGCGGGAGCGGGGTTAGCACAGATACGCAGTATTTT
few TRBD2 TRBJ2-1 TRBV20-1 CSAAMNLAGGYNEQFF TGCAGTGCTGCCATGAACCTAGCGGGGGGTTACAATGAGCAGTTCTTC
few - TRBJ2-5 TRBV7-2 CASGPRGGQETQYF TGTGCCAGCGGGCCCCGGGGTGGACAAGAGACCCAGTACTTC
few - TRBJ1-5 TRBV18 CASSPEAGRMAQPQHF TGTGCCAGCTCACCAGAGGCAGGGAGGATGGCTCAGCCCCAGCATTTT
- - TRBJ1-2 TRBV6-5 CASSYSRDTGFGYTF TGTGCCAGCAGTTACTCGAGGGACACGGGGTTCGGCTACACCTTC
few - TRBJ1-2 TRBV5-1 CASSLAGKRLLGYTF TGCGCCAGCAGCTTGGCTGGGAAGCGGCTGCTTGGCTACACCTTC